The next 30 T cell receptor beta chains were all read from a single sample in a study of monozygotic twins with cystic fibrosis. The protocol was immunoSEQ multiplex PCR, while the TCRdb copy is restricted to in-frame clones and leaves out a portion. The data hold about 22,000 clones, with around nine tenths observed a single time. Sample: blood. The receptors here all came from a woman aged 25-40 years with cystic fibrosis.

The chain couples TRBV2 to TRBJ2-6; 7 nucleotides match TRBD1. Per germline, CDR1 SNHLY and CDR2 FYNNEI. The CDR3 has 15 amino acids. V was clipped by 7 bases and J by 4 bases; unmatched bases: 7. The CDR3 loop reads CASKERGLGANVLTF. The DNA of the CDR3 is TGTGCCAGCAAGGAGAGGGGGCTAGGGGCCAACGTCCTGACTTTC.

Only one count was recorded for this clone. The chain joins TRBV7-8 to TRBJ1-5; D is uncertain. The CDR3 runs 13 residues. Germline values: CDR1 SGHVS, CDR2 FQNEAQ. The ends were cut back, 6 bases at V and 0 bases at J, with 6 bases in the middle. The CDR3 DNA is TGTGCCAGCAGTTCCTCTAGCAATCAGCCCCAGCATTTT. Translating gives CASSSSSNQPQHF.

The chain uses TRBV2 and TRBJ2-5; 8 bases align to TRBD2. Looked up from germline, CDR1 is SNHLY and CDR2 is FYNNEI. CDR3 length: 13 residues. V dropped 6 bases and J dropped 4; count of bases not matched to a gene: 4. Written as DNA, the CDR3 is TGTGCCAGCAGCCGGACTAGCTCAGAGACCCAGTACTTC. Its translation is CASSRTSSETQYF.

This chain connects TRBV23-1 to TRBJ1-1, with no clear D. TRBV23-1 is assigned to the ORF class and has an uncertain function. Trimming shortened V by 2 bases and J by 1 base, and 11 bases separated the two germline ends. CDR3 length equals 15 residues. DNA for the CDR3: TGCGCCAGCAGTCAACGGTGGCGACAGAACACTGAAGCTTTCTTT. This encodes CASSQRWRQNTEAFF.

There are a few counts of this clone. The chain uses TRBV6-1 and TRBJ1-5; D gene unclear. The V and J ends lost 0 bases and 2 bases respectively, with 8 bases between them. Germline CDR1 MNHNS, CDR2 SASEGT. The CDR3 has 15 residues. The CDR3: CASSEAVAGNQPQHF. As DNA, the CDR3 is TGTGCCAGCAGTGAAGCAGTAGCTGGCAATCAGCCCCAGCATTTT.

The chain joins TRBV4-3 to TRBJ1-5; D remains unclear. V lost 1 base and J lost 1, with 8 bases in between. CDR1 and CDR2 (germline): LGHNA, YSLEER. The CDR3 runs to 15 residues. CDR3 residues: CASSQAVGSNQPQHF. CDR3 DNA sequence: TGCGCCAGCAGCCAAGCGGTCGGCAGCAATCAGCCCCAGCATTTT.

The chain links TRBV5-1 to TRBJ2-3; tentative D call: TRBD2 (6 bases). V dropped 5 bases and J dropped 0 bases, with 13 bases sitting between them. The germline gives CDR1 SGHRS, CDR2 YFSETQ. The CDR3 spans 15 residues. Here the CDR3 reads CASRSGTSSTDTQYF. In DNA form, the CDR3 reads TGCGCCAGCAGGTCCGGGACTTCTAGCACAGATACGCAGTATTTT.

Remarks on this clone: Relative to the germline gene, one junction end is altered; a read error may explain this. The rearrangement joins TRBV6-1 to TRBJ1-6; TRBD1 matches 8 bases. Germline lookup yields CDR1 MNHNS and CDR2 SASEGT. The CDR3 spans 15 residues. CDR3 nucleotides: TGTGCCAGCGGTGAAGGGGACAGGTTTAATTCACCCCTCCACTTT. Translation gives CASGEGDRFNSPLHF.

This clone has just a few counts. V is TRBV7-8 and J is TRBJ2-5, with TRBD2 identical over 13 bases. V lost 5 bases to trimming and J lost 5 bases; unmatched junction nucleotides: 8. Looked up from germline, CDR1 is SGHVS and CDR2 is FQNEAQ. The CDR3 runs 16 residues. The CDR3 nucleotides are TGTGCCAGCAGCCCCACTAGCGGGGGGGCCCTGGAGACCCAGTACTTC. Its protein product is CASSPTSGGALETQYF.

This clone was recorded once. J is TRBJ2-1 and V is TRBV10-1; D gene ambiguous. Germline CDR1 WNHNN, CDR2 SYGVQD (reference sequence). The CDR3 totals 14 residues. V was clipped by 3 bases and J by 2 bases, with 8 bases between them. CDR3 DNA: TGCGCCAGCAGTGATCCTAGAACCTACAATGAGCAGTTCTTC. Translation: CASSDPRTYNEQFF.

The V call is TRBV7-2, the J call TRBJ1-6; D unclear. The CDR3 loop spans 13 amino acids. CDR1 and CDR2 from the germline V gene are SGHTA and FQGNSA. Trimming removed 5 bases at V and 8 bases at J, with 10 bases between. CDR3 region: CASSPAPDSPLHF. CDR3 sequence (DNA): TGTGCCAGCAGCCCTGCCCCTGATTCACCCCTCCACTTT.

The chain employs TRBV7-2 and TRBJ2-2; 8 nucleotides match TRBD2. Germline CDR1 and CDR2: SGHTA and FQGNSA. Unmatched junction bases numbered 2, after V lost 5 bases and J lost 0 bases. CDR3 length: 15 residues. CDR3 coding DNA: TGTGCCAGCAGCCGCGGGGGGCCGAACACCGGGGAGCTGTTTTTT. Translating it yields CASSRGGPNTGELFF.

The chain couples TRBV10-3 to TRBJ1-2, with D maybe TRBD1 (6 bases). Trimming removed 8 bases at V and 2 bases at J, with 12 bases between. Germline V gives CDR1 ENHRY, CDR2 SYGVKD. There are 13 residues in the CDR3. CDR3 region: CAISSGENYGYTF. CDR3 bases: TGTGCCATCTCCTCAGGGGAAAACTATGGCTACACCTTC.

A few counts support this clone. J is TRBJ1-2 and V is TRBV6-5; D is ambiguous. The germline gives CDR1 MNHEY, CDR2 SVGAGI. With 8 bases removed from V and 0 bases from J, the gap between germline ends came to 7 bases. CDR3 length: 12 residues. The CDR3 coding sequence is TGTGCCAGCTTTAAAGCTAACTATGGCTACACCTTC. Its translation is CASFKANYGYTF.

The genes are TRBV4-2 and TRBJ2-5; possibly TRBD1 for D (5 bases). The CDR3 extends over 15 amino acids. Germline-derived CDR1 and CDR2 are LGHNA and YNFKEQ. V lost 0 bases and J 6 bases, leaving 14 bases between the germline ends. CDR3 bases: TGTGCCAGCAGCCAAGATGAGAAAGGGGCTAAGACCCAGTACTTC. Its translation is CASSQDEKGAKTQYF.

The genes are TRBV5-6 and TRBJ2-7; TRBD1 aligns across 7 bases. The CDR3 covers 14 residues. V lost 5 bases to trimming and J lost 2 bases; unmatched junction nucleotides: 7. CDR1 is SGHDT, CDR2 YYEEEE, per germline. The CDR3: CASSSGTATYEQYF. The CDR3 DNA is TGTGCCAGCAGTTCCGGGACAGCAACCTACGAGCAGTACTTC.

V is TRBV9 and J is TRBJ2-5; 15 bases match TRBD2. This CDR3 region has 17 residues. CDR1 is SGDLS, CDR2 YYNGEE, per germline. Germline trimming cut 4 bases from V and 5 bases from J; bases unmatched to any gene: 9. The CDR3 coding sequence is TGTGCCAGCAGCCAGGGACTAGCGGGGGGTCATTGGGAGACCCAGTACTTC. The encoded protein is CASSQGLAGGHWETQYF.

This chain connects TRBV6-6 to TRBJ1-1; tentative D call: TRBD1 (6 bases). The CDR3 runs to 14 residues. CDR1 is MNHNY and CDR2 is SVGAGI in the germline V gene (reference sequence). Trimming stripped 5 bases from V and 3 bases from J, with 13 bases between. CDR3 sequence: CASSGSRGYTEAFF. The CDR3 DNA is TGTGCCAGCAGTGGGTCCAGGGGCTACACTGAAGCTTTCTTT.

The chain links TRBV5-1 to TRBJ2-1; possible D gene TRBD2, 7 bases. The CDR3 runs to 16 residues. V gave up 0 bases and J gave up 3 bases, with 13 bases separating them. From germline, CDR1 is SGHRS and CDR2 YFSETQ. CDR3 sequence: CASSLGSGGRYNEQFF. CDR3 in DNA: TGCGCCAGCAGCTTGGGCTCGGGGGGCCGCTACAATGAGCAGTTCTTC.

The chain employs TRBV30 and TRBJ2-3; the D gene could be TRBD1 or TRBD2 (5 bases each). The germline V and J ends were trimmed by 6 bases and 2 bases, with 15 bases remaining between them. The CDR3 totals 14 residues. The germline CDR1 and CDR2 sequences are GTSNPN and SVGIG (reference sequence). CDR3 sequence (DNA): TGTGCCTGCAACCTACTAGGGGTCACAGATACGCAGTATTTT. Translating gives CACNLLGVTDTQYF.

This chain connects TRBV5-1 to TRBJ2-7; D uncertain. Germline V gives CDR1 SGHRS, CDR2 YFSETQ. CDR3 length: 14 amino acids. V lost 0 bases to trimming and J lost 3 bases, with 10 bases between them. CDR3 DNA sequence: TGCGCCAGCAGCTTGGGTCTTACAAACTACGAGCAGTACTTC. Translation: CASSLGLTNYEQYF.

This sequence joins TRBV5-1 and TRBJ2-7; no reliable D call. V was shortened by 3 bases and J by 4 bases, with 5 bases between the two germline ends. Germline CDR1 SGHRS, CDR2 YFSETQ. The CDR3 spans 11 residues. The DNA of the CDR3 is TGCGCCAGCAGCTCCGATTACGAGCAGTACTTC. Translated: CASSSDYEQYF.

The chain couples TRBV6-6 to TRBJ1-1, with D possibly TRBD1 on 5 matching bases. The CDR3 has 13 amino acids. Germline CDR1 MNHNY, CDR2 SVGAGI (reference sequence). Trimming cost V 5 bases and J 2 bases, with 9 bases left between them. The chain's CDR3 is CASSIGANTEAFF. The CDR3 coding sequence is TGTGCCAGCAGTATAGGGGCTAACACTGAAGCTTTCTTT.

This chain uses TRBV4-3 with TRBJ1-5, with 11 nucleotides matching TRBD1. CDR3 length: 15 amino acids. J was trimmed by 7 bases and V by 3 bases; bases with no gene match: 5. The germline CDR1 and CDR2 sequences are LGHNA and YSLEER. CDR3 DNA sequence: TGCGCCAGCAGCCAGGACAGGGGGCCGGGACAGCCCCAGCATTTT. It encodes CASSQDRGPGQPQHF.

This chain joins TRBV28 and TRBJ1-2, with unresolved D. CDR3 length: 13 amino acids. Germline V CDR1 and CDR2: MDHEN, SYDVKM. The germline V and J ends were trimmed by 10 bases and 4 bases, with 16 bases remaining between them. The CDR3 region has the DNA TGTGCCAACTCTATTACCGGGAGCTATGGCTACACCTTC. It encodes CANSITGSYGYTF.

The CDR3, as DNA: TGTGCCAGCAGCTCCCCCCGAGCTAGCGGAGAGACCCAGTACTTC. Translated: CASSSPRASGETQYF. The chain has TRBV7-9 and TRBJ2-5; TRBD2 matches 7 bases. V was pared by 4 bases and J by 4 bases, with 9 bases of the junction left unmatched. The V gene's germline CDR1 is SEHNR and CDR2 FQNEAQ (reference sequence). This CDR3 is 15 amino acids long.

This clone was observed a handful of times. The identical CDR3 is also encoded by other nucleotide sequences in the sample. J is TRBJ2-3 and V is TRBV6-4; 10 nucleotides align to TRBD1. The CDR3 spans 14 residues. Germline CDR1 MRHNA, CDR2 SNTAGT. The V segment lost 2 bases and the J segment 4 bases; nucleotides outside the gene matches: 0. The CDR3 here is CASSDGQGADTQYF. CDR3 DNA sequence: TGTGCCAGCAGTGACGGACAGGGGGCAGATACGCAGTATTTT.

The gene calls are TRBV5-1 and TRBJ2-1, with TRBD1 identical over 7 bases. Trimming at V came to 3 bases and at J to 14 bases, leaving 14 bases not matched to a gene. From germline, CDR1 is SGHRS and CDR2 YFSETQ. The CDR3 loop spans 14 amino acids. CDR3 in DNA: TGCGCCAGCAGCTCGAAACAGGGGCAGGTGGGCAAGTTCTTC. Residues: CASSSKQGQVGKFF.

This chain's CDR3 is CASSIQGDPYEQYF. For the CDR3, the DNA is TGTGCCAGTAGTATACAGGGAGACCCCTACGAGCAGTACTTC. This chain joins TRBV19 and TRBJ2-7; D might be TRBD1 or TRBD2, each matching 5 bases. Trimming stripped 2 bases from V and 2 bases from J, with 10 bases between. Germline loops: CDR1 LNHDA, CDR2 SQIVND (reference sequence). The CDR3 is made up of 14 amino acids.

As DNA, the CDR3 is TGTGCCAGCAGTACTAACAGGGGGCTGAGCTCCTACGAGCAGTACTTC. Protein: CASSTNRGLSSYEQYF. The chain carries TRBV27 and TRBJ2-7; 9 positions agree with TRBD1. The V segment lost 5 bases and the J segment 0 bases; nucleotides outside the gene matches: 8. The CDR3 sequence is 16 residues long. Germline V gives CDR1 MNHEY, CDR2 SMNVEV (reference sequence).